This TCR beta chain was observed in a study of cytomegalovirus exposure and HLA in healthy donors. Study results and limitations: An analysis was carried out later, and it reportedly showed fewer N-insertions in an Asian-associated ancestry cluster than the approximately 670-donor mean. Highly shared sequence variants in one cluster were likely a sequencing artifact. The only immune exposure information that was available was CMV serostatus. In a later analysis, common viral pathogens appeared linked to several of the most significant clusters.

This clone was counted only a few times. Its antigen is undetermined. The CDR3 sequence is 13 residues long. The V and J ends lost 3 bases and 13 bases, in that order; junction bases with no gene match: 5. CDR1 MNHEY and CDR2 SMNVEV come from the germline V gene (reference sequence). Use of 60 Vbeta and 13 Jbeta primers characterized the PCR. TCRdb's copy holds only in-frame clones and misses some; the assay was immunoSEQ multiplex PCR. The sample shows around 140,000 clones, about three quarters of them seen only once. The clonotype was recovered from a man aged 50 to 59 in good health and CMV-seropositive. The specimen was PBMCs. V and J are TRBV27 and TRBJ2-4, with TRBD1 matching over 11 bases. The chain's CDR3 is CASSLEGQGDQYF. The DNA of the CDR3 is TGTGCCAGCAGTTTGGAGGGACAGGGGGACCAGTACTTC.